This is a list of T cell receptor beta chains from one sample in a study of tumor-infiltrating lymphocytes in primary liver carcinoma. Each CDR3 protein gets one entry after TCRdb re-called the multiplex PCR reads with MiXCR. Of about 320,000 distinct CDR3 sequences in the sample, 55% to 65% were seen once. Input material: peripheral blood. The receptors shown here come from a man aged 35 to 55 with primary liver carcinoma and hepatitis B virus infection. Each CDR3 is given with its conserved first and last residue. The order of the fields is V gene, clone size, J gene, CDR3 length, D gene, CDR3 protein, CDR3 DNA. The D gene is left open where the match is weak. Clone size, where shown, is once, few, many, or a class for clones that have expanded.

V: TRBV6-1; size: few; J: TRBJ1-5; length: 15; D: NA; CDR3: CASSYYDDSNQPQHF; DNA: TGTGCCAGCAGTTACTACGACGATAGCAATCAGCCCCAGCATTTT
V: TRBV28; size: NA; J: TRBJ2-5; length: 16; D: TRBD2; CDR3: CASSPSGRGGQETQYF; DNA: TGTGCCAGCAGTCCTAGCGGGAGAGGGGGTCAAGAGACCCAGTACTTC
V: TRBV6-5; size: few; J: TRBJ2-1; length: 13; D: NA; CDR3: CASNGGTYNEQFF; DNA: TGTGCCAGCAATGGAGGAACCTACAATGAGCAGTTCTTC
V: TRBV4-2; size: NA; J: TRBJ2-3; length: 15; D: NA; CDR3: CASSQDGAFTDTQYF; DNA: TGTGCCAGCAGCCAAGATGGCGCGTTCACAGATACGCAGTATTTT
V: TRBV6-1; size: NA; J: TRBJ1-5; length: 15; D: NA; CDR3: CASRGGAYDKQPQHF; DNA: TGTGCCTCAAGGGGGGGGGCGTACGACAAACAGCCCCAACATTTT
V: TRBV7-8; size: NA; J: TRBJ2-1; length: 13; D: NA; CDR3: CASSPQAANEQFF; DNA: TGTGCCAGCAGCCCGCAAGCAGCTAATGAGCAGTTCTTC
V: TRBV6-2/TRBV6-3; size: many; J: TRBJ2-1; length: 15; D: TRBD2; CDR3: CASSYKTSGNNEQFF; DNA: TGTGCCAGCAGTTACAAGACTAGCGGAAACAATGAGCAGTTCTTC
V: TRBV30; size: NA; J: TRBJ1-1; length: 13; D: NA; CDR3: CAWTIGLNTEAFF; DNA: TGTGCCTGGACTATAGGACTGAACACTGAAGCTTTCTTT
V: TRBV24-1; size: many; J: TRBJ2-1; length: 14; D: TRBD2; CDR3: CATRGTSGFNEQFF; DNA: TGTGCCACCAGGGGGACTAGCGGCTTCAATGAGCAGTTCTTC
V: TRBV29-1; size: many; J: TRBJ2-1; length: 14; D: TRBD2; CDR3: CSVEKLAAYNEQFF; DNA: TGCAGCGTTGAAAAACTAGCGGCGTACAATGAGCAGTTCTTC
V: TRBV6-1; size: NA; J: TRBJ2-7; length: 14; D: TRBD2; CDR3: CASMYSGTFYEQYF; DNA: TGTGCCAGCATGTATAGCGGGACTTTTTACGAGCAGTACTTC
V: TRBV5-5; size: NA; J: TRBJ2-7; length: 12; D: NA; CDR3: CTSSLGPYEQYF; DNA: TGTACCAGCAGCCTGGGACCGTACGAGCAGTACTTC
V: TRBV19; size: NA; J: TRBJ2-5; length: 14; D: NA; CDR3: CASSIDRYQETQYF; DNA: TGTGCCAGTAGTATAGACAGGTACCAAGAGACCCAGTACTTC
V: TRBV11-2; size: NA; J: TRBJ2-1; length: 11; D: NA; CDR3: CASGLRASASF; DNA: TGTGCCAGCGGCTTAAGGGCTAGCGCGTCCTTC
V: TRBV6-5; size: few; J: TRBJ2-5; length: 15; D: TRBD1; CDR3: CVSSRGQDRQETQYF; DNA: TGTGTCAGCAGTAGAGGACAGGACCGACAAGAGACCCAGTACTTC
V: TRBV28; size: NA; J: TRBJ2-2; length: 13; D: NA; CDR3: CASRIAPTGELFF; DNA: TGTGCCAGCAGGATCGCCCCGACCGGGGAGCTGTTTTTT
V: TRBV6-1; size: NA; J: TRBJ1-5; length: 14; D: NA; CDR3: CASGPRGSNQPQHF; DNA: TGTGCCAGCGGACCTAGGGGTAGCAATCAGCCCCAGCATTTT